This T cell receptor (beta chain) appears in the sequencing data of a study of blood T cell repertoires in COVID-19. Study details: Samples taken during acute and convalescent COVID-19 were collected in the United States, Italy and Spain. T cells, B-cell-depleted T cells, or PBMCs supplied cDNA or gDNA.

Trimming took 4 bases from V and 0 from J, leaving 13 bases between them. This CDR3 region has 16 residues. CDR1 is SGHAT and CDR2 is FQNNGV in the germline V gene. Here immunoSEQ multiplex PCR was the method, and the copy in TCRdb shows in-frame clones only, minus some. The sample yields 300,000 to 400,000 clones, roughly 84% seen once. Cohort 3 recovery required two negative PCRs, clearance, or symptom resolution. This clonotype was sampled from a woman in her twenties or thirties who had recovered from COVID-19. The chain combines TRBV11-2 with TRBJ2-4; D perhaps matches TRBD1 (6 bases). The source material was PBMCs or T cells enriched from blood (not recorded which). The CDR3 bases are TGTGCCAGCAGCTCCGGACAGCAGCTAGCCAAAAACATTCAGTACTTC. Its protein product is CASSSGQQLAKNIQYF.